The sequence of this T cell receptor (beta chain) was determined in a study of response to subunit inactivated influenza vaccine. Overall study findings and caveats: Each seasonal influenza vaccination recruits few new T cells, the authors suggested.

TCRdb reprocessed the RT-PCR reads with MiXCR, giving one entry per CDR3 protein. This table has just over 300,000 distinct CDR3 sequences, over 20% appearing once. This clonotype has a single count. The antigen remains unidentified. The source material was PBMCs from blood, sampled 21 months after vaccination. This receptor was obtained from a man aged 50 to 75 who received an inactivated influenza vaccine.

CDR3 amino acids: CASSLGSGYRYEQYF. CDR3 sequence (DNA): TGTGCCAGCAGTTTAGGAAGCGGGTACAGGTACGAGCAGTACTTC. The chain is built from TRBV12-3 or TRBV12-4 and TRBJ2-7; D is possibly TRBD2 (6 bases). V lost 1 base, J lost 4 bases, and 14 bases lay in between. This CDR3 has 15 amino acids.